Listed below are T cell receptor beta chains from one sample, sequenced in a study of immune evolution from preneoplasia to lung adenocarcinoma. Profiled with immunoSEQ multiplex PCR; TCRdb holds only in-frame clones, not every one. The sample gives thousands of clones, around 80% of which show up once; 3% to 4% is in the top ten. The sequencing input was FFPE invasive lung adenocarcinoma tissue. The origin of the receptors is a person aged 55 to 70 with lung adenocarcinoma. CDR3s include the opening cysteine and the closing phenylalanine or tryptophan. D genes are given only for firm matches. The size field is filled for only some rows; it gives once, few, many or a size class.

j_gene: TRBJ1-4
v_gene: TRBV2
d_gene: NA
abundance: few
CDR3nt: TGTGCCAGCTCCCCCGACTATAACTTGGAAAAACTGTTTTTT
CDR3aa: CASSPDYNLEKLFF

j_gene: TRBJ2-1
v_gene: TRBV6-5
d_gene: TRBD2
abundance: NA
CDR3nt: TGTGCCAGCAGTGCTAGGGGAGGGATTCGTGAGCAGTTCTTC
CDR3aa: CASSARGGIREQFF

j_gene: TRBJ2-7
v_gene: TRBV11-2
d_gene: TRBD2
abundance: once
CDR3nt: TGTGCCAGCAGCTTAGTCAGCGGGAGGACCACCTACGAGCAGTACTTC
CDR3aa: CASSLVSGRTTYEQYF

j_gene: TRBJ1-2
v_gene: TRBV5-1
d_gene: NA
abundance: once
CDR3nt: TGCGCCAGCAGCTCTGACAGTGACTATGGCTACACCTTC
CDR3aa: CASSSDSDYGYTF

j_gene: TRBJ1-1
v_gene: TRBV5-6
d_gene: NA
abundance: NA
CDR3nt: TGTGCCAGCAGCGGCTCAGGGGAGTACACTGAAGCTTTCTTT
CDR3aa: CASSGSGEYTEAFF

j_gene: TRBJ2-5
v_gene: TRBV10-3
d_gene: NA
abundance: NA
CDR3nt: TGTGCCATCACCCGGGGCCCGCAAGAGACCCAGTACTTC
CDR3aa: CAITRGPQETQYF

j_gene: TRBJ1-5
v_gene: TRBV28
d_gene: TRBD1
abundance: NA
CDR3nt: TGTGCCAGCAGTTTATTTTGGACAGGGGGCTTTAATCAGCCCCAGCATTTT
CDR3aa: CASSLFWTGGFNQPQHF

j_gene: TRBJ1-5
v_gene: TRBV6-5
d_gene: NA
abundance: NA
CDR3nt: TGTGCCAGCAGCCAGGACCCGACCCGGACCCAGCATTTT
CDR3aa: CASSQDPTRTQHF

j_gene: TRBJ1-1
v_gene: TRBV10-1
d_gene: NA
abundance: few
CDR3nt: TGCGCCAGCAGTGAAGCCAGGACACTTTGGAACACTGAAGCTTTCTTT
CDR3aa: CASSEARTLWNTEAFF

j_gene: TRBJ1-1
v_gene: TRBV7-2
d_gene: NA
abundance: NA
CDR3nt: TGTGCCAGCAGCCCGGGGGCCGGGGGGGGTGAAGCTTTCTTT
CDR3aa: CASSPGAGGGEAFF

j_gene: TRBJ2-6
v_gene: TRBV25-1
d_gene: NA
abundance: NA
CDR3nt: TGTGCCAGCAGTGATGGCGGGGGGGCCAACGTCCTGACTTTC
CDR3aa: CASSDGGGANVLTF